One sample yielded the 27 T cell receptor beta chains listed below, sequenced in a study of T cell therapy after organ transplantation. Produced via immunoSEQ multiplex PCR; TCRdb's table is partial and in-frame only. The repertoire consists of a few thousand clones, with roughly 74% occurring once and the leading ten covering almost 30%. These receptors have no identified antigens. Time point denoted: 20-29 weeks after completion of therapy. The sample in question was CD8+ T cells from blood, obtained after autologous CMV-specific T cell therapy. Receptors were obtained from a human patient who had received a solid organ transplant and had CMV disease. Some T cells may be provided by the graft donor.

The chain is built from TRBV28 and TRBJ2-7; D not resolved. Between the trimmed V and J ends, which lost 1 base and 6 bases, there was a span of 16 bases. Per germline, CDR1 MDHEN and CDR2 SYDVKM. There are 15 residues in the CDR3. Here the CDR3 reads CASSLFGRQASEQYF. CDR3 nucleotide sequence: TGTGCCAGCAGTTTATTTGGTCGCCAGGCGAGCGAGCAGTACTTC.

V and J are TRBV6-1 and TRBJ2-6; no definite D call. This CDR3 has 15 residues. Trimming shortened V by 1 base and J by 0 bases, and 4 bases separated the two germline ends. Germline assignment: CDR1 MNHNS and CDR2 SASEGT. The CDR3: CASSEGGSGANVLTF. CDR3 bases: TGTGCCAGCAGTGAAGGGGGCTCTGGGGCCAACGTCCTGACTTTC.

The chain combines TRBV7-9 with TRBJ2-1; perhaps TRBD2 as D (6 bases). Trimming took off 6 bases at V and 4 bases at J, with 7 bases between the two ends. Per the germline V gene, CDR1 is SEHNR and CDR2 is FQNEAQ (reference sequence). CDR3 size: 12 residues. DNA of the CDR3: TGTGCCAGCAGGGAGGGATACAATGAGCAGTTCTTC. Translation: CASREGYNEQFF.

The chain carries TRBV19 and TRBJ2-1, with unresolved D. Germline assignment: CDR1 LNHDA and CDR2 SQIVND (reference sequence). V lost 1 base and J 4 bases, leaving 5 bases between the germline ends. CDR3 length equals 13 residues. CDR3 protein: CASSIGLYNEQFF. CDR3 sequence (DNA): TGTGCCAGTAGTATAGGACTTTACAATGAGCAGTTCTTC.

The rearrangement joins TRBV19 to TRBJ2-7; TRBD1 agrees at 8 bases. Germline CDR1 is LNHDA and CDR2 is SQIVND (reference sequence). This CDR3 is built from 14 residues. Unmatched junction bases numbered 6, after V lost 4 bases and J lost 4 bases. CDR3 amino acids: CASSKDREVYEQYF. The CDR3 DNA reads as TGTGCCAGTAGTAAGGACAGGGAGGTTTACGAGCAGTACTTC.

The chain recombines TRBV7-9 with TRBJ2-4; the D is unclear. The germline gives CDR1 SEHNR, CDR2 FQNEAQ (reference sequence). The CDR3 is made up of 15 amino acids. Trimming stripped 5 bases from V and 0 bases from J, with 11 bases between. CDR3 DNA sequence: TGTGCCAGCAGCGGTGACGGCCTAGCCAAAAACATTCAGTACTTC. It is translated as CASSGDGLAKNIQYF.

This chain links TRBV7-9 with TRBJ2-2, with 10 positions matching TRBD1. From germline, CDR1 is SEHNR and CDR2 FQNEAQ (reference sequence). V lost 0 bases, J lost 4 bases, and 8 bases stayed unmatched. The CDR3 has 18 amino acids. This chain's CDR3 is CASSLAVTGGVSTGELFF. CDR3 DNA sequence: TGTGCCAGCAGCTTAGCAGTGACAGGGGGCGTTAGCACCGGGGAGCTGTTTTTT.

The genes are TRBV11-3 and TRBJ1-3, with D unclear. This CDR3 is 12 amino acids long. V dropped 3 bases and J dropped 8 bases, with 8 bases sitting between them. The germline V gene encodes CDR1 SGHNT and CDR2 YENEEA. CDR3 coding DNA: TGTGCCAGCAGCTTTCCGCCACACACCATATATTTT. Protein sequence: CASSFPPHTIYF.

The rearrangement uses TRBV5-5 and TRBJ1-1; D is unresolved. The CDR3 loop spans 13 amino acids. Per the germline V gene, CDR1 is SGHKS and CDR2 is YYEKEE (reference sequence). V dropped 1 base and J dropped 2 bases, with 6 bases sitting between them. The CDR3 DNA reads as TGTGCCAGCAGCTTGCTAACTAACACTGAAGCTTTCTTT. Translated: CASSLLTNTEAFF. Supplemented by reference TRBV5-5 and TRBJ1-1, the full variable domain reads DAGVTQSPTHLIKTRGQQVTLRCSPISGHKSVSWYQQVLGQGPQFIFQYYEKEERGRGNFPDRFSARQFPNYSSELNVNALLLGDSALYLCASSLLTNTEAFFGQGTRLTVV.

The chain uses TRBV6-5 and TRBJ2-7, with 8 bases lining up with TRBD1. V trimming: 5 bases; J trimming: 4 bases; junction bases outside the gene matches: 4. CDR1 is MNHEY, CDR2 SVGAGI, per germline. CDR3 length: 13 amino acids. CDR3 bases: TGTGCCAGCAGTCCAGGGGGCGGGTACGAGCAGTACTTC. It specifies CASSPGGGYEQYF.

The genes are TRBV28 and TRBJ2-6, with a possible D match to TRBD2 (5 bases). The germline V gene encodes CDR1 MDHEN and CDR2 SYDVKM. V gave up 8 bases and J gave up 4 bases, with 9 bases separating them. The CDR3 has 13 residues. CDR3 protein: CASGGEGANVLTF. The DNA for the CDR3 is TGTGCCAGCGGAGGCGAGGGGGCCAACGTCCTGACTTTC.

The gene calls are TRBV6-6 and TRBJ2-1; D might be TRBD2 (6 bases). Germline V gives CDR1 MNHNY, CDR2 SVGAGI (reference sequence). The CDR3 covers 15 residues. The V gene lost 2 bases and the J gene lost 7 bases, with 15 bases spanning the gap. The CDR3 nucleotides read TGTGCCAGCAGTTACCCAACGGCGGGGCTAAATGAGCAGTTCTTC. It is translated as CASSYPTAGLNEQFF.

This clone has just a few counts. The J gene is TRBJ2-7, the V gene TRBV7-2, with D possibly TRBD1 on 5 matching bases. V was shortened by 3 bases and J by 1 base, with 7 bases between the two germline ends. CDR3 length: 13 amino acids. Germline CDR1 SGHTA, CDR2 FQGNSA. DNA of the CDR3: TGTGCCAGCAGCTTTGGACATTCCTACGAGCAGTACTTC. Its protein product is CASSFGHSYEQYF.

The chain links TRBV2 to TRBJ2-7; 7 bases agree with TRBD2. CDR3 length: 16 amino acids. J lost 2 bases, V lost 4 bases, and 11 bases had no gene match. Germline V gives CDR1 SNHLY, CDR2 FYNNEI. The CDR3 spells CASSVSGKGSTYEQYF. CDR3 sequence (DNA): TGTGCCAGCAGTGTGAGCGGGAAGGGAAGTACCTACGAGCAGTACTTC.

This clone showed up just a few times. The gene calls are TRBV7-9 and TRBJ1-2, with D perhaps matching TRBD1 (6 bases). The germline V and J ends were trimmed by 5 bases and 4 bases, with 14 bases remaining between them. The germline V gene encodes CDR1 SEHNR and CDR2 FQNEAQ (reference sequence). CDR3 length: 14 residues. Here the CDR3 DNA reads TGTGCCAGCAGCCCCCATACAGGGCCCTATGGCTACACCTTC. This encodes CASSPHTGPYGYTF.

The rearrangement joins TRBV4-3 to TRBJ1-2; weak D call: TRBD1 (6 bases). This CDR3 contains 15 residues. Germline loops: CDR1 LGHNA, CDR2 YSLEER. Trimming removed 0 bases from V and 3 bases from J, with 11 bases in between. The CDR3 loop is CASSQEVHRDYGYTF. The CDR3, as DNA: TGCGCCAGCAGCCAAGAGGTTCACAGGGACTATGGCTACACCTTC.

This sequence joins TRBV7-9 and TRBJ2-7; D unclear. Germline V gives CDR1 SEHNR, CDR2 FQNEAQ (reference sequence). V shed 4 bases and J shed 4 bases, with 11 bases lying between them. CDR3 length: 13 amino acids. This CDR3 reads CASSSIGSYEQYF. The CDR3 coding sequence is TGTGCCAGCAGCTCGATTGGGTCTTACGAGCAGTACTTC.

The rearrangement links TRBV27 to TRBJ2-7, with D unclear. V shed 2 bases and J shed 2 bases, with 22 bases lying between them. Germline loops: CDR1 MNHEY, CDR2 SMNVEV (reference sequence). This CDR3 is 18 amino acids long. The CDR3 loop is CASSLPTPPGQRTYEQYF. Written as DNA, the CDR3 is TGTGCCAGCAGTTTACCGACTCCCCCGGGCCAAAGAACCTACGAGCAGTACTTC.

The CDR3 is CASSVVGGAVHYGYTF. The CDR3 bases are TGTGCCAGCAGCGTAGTAGGAGGGGCGGTCCACTATGGCTACACCTTC. This sequence joins TRBV9 and TRBJ1-2, with D tentatively TRBD1 (5 bases). The ends were cut back, 0 bases at V and 3 bases at J, with 15 bases in the middle. There are 16 residues in the CDR3. Germline V CDR1 and CDR2: SGDLS, YYNGEE.

V is TRBV5-1 and J is TRBJ2-5; 11 bases agree with TRBD2. V shed 4 bases and J 6 bases; nucleotides not matched to a gene: 17. Germline loops: CDR1 SGHRS, CDR2 YFSETQ. CDR3 length equals 18 residues. The CDR3 loop reads CASSPGSPTSGRWQTQYF. The CDR3 nucleotides read TGCGCCAGCAGCCCCGGGTCTCCTACTAGCGGGAGATGGCAGACCCAGTACTTC.

V usage is TRBV27 and J usage is TRBJ1-1; no reliable D call. This CDR3 region has 13 residues. Deletions cut 8 bases from V and 0 bases from J, with 10 bases between. Germline CDR1 MNHEY, CDR2 SMNVEV (reference sequence). CDR3 in DNA: TGTGCCAGCTTCGGAGATATGAACACTGAAGCTTTCTTT. Its protein is CASFGDMNTEAFF.

This clone has just a few counts. V usage is TRBV28 and J usage is TRBJ1-2; 10 bases agree with TRBD1. Trimming at V came to 5 bases and at J to 10 bases, leaving 7 bases not matched to a gene. The CDR3 has 13 residues. Germline CDR1 reads MDHEN; CDR2 reads SYDVKM. This chain's CDR3 is CASSGTGVFVYTF. The CDR3 coding sequence is TGTGCCAGCAGTGGGACAGGGGTCTTTGTCTACACCTTC.

CDR3 bases: TGTGCCAGCATACCAGTTCCGTCACTAGCGGGAGGGCGCGAGCAGTACTTC. This codes for CASIPVPSLAGGREQYF. This chain uses TRBV28 with TRBJ2-7; TRBD2 matches at 13 bases. Looked up from germline, CDR1 is MDHEN and CDR2 is SYDVKM. V shed 7 bases, J shed 6 bases, and the junction held 15 bases outside the gene matches. The CDR3 covers 17 residues.

The CDR3 spells CASRGDSGYGYTF. The CDR3 DNA reads as TGTGCCAGCAGAGGGGACAGTGGCTATGGCTACACCTTC. V is TRBV28 and J is TRBJ1-2; 7 nucleotides match TRBD1. V gave up 6 bases and J gave up 4 bases; unmatched junction bases: 5. The CDR3 covers 13 residues. The germline CDR1 and CDR2 sequences are MDHEN and SYDVKM.

This chain links TRBV4-2 with TRBJ1-2; 8 bases are a match to TRBD1. V was pared by 0 bases and J by 8 bases, with 8 bases of the junction left unmatched. The germline gives CDR1 LGHNA, CDR2 YNFKEQ. CDR3 length: 15 amino acids. The CDR3 DNA reads TGTGCCAGCAGCCAAGAATTTGTGGACAGGGAGGGCTACACCTTC. This sequence encodes CASSQEFVDREGYTF.

The chain carries TRBV7-9 and TRBJ2-2, with 9 positions matching TRBD1. V lost 0 bases to trimming and J lost 6 bases; unmatched junction nucleotides: 8. CDR1 and CDR2 (germline): SEHNR, FQNEAQ (reference sequence). This CDR3 region has 17 residues. Here the CDR3 DNA reads TGTGCCAGCAGCTTAGCCTTGGGGACAGGGACACCCGGGGAGCTGTTTTTT. Its protein is CASSLALGTGTPGELFF. The full variable domain, rest sourced from reference TRBV7-9 and TRBJ2-2, is DTGVSQNPRHKITKRGQNVTFRCDPISEHNRLYWYRQTLGQGPEFLTYFQNEAQLEKSRLLSDRFSAERPKGSFSTLEIQRTEQGDSAMYLCASSLALGTGTPGELFFGEGSRLTVL.

The chain joins TRBV4-3 to TRBJ2-3; the match to TRBD1 covers 11 bases. From germline, CDR1 is LGHNA and CDR2 YSLEER. The V segment lost 3 bases and the J segment 3 bases; nucleotides outside the gene matches: 8. This CDR3 contains 17 residues. CDR3 DNA sequence: TGCGCCAGCAGCCAGGGGACAGGGGGATTTGGTACAGATACGCAGTATTTT. Encoded protein: CASSQGTGGFGTDTQYF.